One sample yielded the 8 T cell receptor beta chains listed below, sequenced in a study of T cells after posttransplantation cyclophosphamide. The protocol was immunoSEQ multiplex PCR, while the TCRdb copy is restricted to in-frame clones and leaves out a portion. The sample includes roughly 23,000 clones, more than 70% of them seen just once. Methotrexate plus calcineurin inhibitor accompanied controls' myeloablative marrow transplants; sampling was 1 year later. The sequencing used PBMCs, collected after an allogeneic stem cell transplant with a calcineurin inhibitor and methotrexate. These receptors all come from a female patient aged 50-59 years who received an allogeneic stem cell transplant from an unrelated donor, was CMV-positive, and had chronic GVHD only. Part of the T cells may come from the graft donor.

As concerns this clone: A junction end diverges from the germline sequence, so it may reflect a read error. As DNA, the CDR3 is TGTGCCAGCAGCGCAAGGGTCGGGCGGGAGGACACCGGGGAGCCGTTTTTT. It translates to CASSARVGREDTGEPFF. J is TRBJ2-2 and V is TRBV4-2, with TRBD2 identical over 8 bases. Germline-derived CDR1 and CDR2 are LGHNA and YNFKEQ. This CDR3 has 17 amino acids.

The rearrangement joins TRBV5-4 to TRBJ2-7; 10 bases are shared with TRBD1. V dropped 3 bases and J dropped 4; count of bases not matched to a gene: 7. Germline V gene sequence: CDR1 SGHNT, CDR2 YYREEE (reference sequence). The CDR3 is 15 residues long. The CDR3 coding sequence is TGTGCCAGCAGCTATACCGGGACAGGGGAATACGAGCAGTACTTC. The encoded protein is CASSYTGTGEYEQYF.

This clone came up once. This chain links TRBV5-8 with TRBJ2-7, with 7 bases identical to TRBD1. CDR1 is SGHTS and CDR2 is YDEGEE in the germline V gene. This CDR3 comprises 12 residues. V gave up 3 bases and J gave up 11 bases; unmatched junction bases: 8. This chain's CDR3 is CASSWDRQGEYF. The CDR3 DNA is TGTGCCAGCAGCTGGGATCGACAGGGCGAGTACTTC.

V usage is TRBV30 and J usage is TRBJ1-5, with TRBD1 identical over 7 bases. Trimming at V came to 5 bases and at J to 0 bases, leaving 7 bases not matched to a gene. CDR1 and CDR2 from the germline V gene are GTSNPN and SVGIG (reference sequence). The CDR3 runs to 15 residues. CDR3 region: CAWERQGGSNQPQHF. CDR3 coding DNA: TGTGCCTGGGAACGCCAGGGGGGTAGCAATCAGCCCCAGCATTTT.

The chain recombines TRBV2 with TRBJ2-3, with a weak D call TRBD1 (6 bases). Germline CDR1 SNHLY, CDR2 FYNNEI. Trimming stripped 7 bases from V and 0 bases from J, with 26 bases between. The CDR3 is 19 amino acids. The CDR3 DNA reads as TGTGCCAGCACAAAAAGGTCAGGGGCCGCTGTTCGGAGCACAGATACGCAGTATTTT. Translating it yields CASTKRSGAAVRSTDTQYF. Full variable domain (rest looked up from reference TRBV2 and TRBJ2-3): EPEVTQTPSHQVTQMGQEVILRCVPISNHLYFYWYRQILGQKVEFLVSFYNNEISEKSEIFDDQFSVERPDGSNFTLKIRSTKLEDSAMYFCASTKRSGAAVRSTDTQYFGPGTRLTVL.

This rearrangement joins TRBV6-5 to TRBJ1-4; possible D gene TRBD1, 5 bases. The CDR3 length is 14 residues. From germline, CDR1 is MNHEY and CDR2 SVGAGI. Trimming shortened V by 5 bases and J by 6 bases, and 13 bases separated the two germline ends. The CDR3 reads CASSEGVGYEKLFF. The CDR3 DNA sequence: TGTGCCAGCAGTGAAGGGGTAGGGTATGAAAAACTGTTTTTT.

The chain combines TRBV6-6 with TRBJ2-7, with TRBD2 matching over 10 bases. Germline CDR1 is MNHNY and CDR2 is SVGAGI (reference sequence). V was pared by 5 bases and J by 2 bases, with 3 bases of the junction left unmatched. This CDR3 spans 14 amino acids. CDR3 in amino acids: CASSITSGAYEQYF. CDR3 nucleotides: TGTGCCAGCAGTATCACTAGCGGGGCCTACGAGCAGTACTTC.

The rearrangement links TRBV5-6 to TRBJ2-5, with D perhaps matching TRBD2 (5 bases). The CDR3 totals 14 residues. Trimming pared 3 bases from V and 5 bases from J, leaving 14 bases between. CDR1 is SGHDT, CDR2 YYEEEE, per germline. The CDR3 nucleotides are TGTGCCAGCAGCTCTAGCTCGGTTTGGGAGACCCAGTACTTC. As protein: CASSSSSVWETQYF. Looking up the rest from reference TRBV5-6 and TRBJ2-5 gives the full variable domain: DAGVTQSPTHLIKTRGQQVTLRCSPKSGHDTVSWYQQALGQGPQFIFQYYEEEERQRGNFPDRFSGHQFPNYSSELNVNALLLGDSALYLCASSSSSVWETQYFGPGTRLLVL.